The rows below give T cell receptor beta chains drawn from one sample of a study of T cells after posttransplantation cyclophosphamide. Assay: immunoSEQ multiplex PCR; the TCRdb copy retains only in-frame clones and omits some. The sample holds more than 7,000 clones, and no clone turns up only once. The sequencing here drew on PBMCs, taken around 350 days after allogeneic stem cell transplant with posttransplant cyclophosphamide. These receptors were taken from a male patient between 45 and 59 years old who received an allogeneic stem cell transplant from a related donor and was CMV-positive. A subset of T cells may come from the graft donor. CDR3s include the opening cysteine and the closing phenylalanine or tryptophan. D genes are given only for firm matches. Only some rows state a clone size, as once, few, many or a class for expanded clones.

CDR3aa | CDR3nt | abundance | v_gene | d_gene | j_gene
CASSGRFNEKLFF | TGTGCCAGCAGCGGCAGGTTTAATGAAAAACTGTTTTTT | many | TRBV9 | . | TRBJ1-4
CASSLASSRAFF | TGTGCCAGCAGCTTAGCCTCGTCTCGGGCTTTCTTT | many | TRBV11-2 | . | TRBJ1-1
CAWSSRNSNQPQHF | TGTGCCTGGAGTAGTAGAAATAGCAATCAGCCCCAGCATTTT | many | TRBV30 | . | TRBJ1-5
CASRQQGGSPEAFF | TGTGCCAGCAGACAGCAAGGGGGTTCTCCTGAAGCTTTCTTT | many | TRBV27 | . | TRBJ1-1
CASSLARYEQYF | TGTGCCAGCAGCTTAGCGAGGTACGAGCAGTACTTC | . | TRBV7-9 | . | TRBJ2-7
CASSPRTGDHYEQYF | TGTGCCAGCAGTCCCCGGACAGGGGATCACTACGAGCAGTACTTC | many | TRBV6-5 | TRBD1 | TRBJ2-7
CASSFKPSGGYEQYF | TGTGCCAGCAGCTTTAAACCTAGCGGGGGGTACGAGCAGTACTTC | many | TRBV5-6 | TRBD2 | TRBJ2-7
CASTRGQGRSQPQHF | TGTGCCAGTACCCGTGGGCAGGGGAGAAGTCAGCCCCAGCATTTT | many | TRBV19 | . | TRBJ1-5
CASEYQSGQPQHF | TGTGCCAGTGAGTATCAATCAGGACAGCCCCAGCATTTT | many | TRBV19 | . | TRBJ1-5
CATSRDRDAGSNIQYF | TGTGCCACCAGCAGAGATCGGGATGCGGGGTCGAACATTCAGTACTTC | many | TRBV15 | . | TRBJ2-4
CASSLTKMAFF | TGTGCCAGCAGCTTAACAAAGATGGCTTTCTTT | many | TRBV13 | . | TRBJ1-1
CASSADIGYGYTF | TGTGCCAGCAGCGCGGACATTGGCTATGGCTACACCTTC | many | TRBV9 | . | TRBJ1-2
CAISGSGNSYEQYF | TGTGCCATCAGTGGTAGCGGAAACTCCTACGAGCAGTACTTC | many | TRBV10-3 | . | TRBJ2-7
CASRPASGQSYGYTF | TGCGCCAGCAGGCCCGCTTCCGGACAGAGCTATGGCTACACCTTC | many | TRBV4-1 | . | TRBJ1-2
CASSVGQDSTDTQYF | TGTGCCAGTAGCGTGGGACAGGATAGCACAGATACGCAGTATTTT | many | TRBV19 | TRBD1 | TRBJ2-3
CASSVQLEATNEKLFF | TGTGCCAGCAGTGTACAATTGGAGGCTACGAATGAAAAACTGTTTTTT | many | TRBV6-1 | . | TRBJ1-4
CASSPPPGQGAARNYGYTF | TGTGCCAGCAGCCCACCCCCGGGACAGGGGGCCGCAAGGAACTATGGCTACACCTTC | many | TRBV9 | TRBD1 | TRBJ1-2
CAISEWDRDYGYTF | TGTGCCATCAGTGAATGGGACAGGGATTATGGCTACACCTTC | many | TRBV10-3 | TRBD1 | TRBJ1-2
CASSYPPGRGGEKLFF | TGTGCCAGCAGTTACCCCCCGGGGAGGGGTGGTGAAAAACTGTTTTTT | many | TRBV6-5 | . | TRBJ1-4
CASSVGDRGYEQYF | TGTGCCAGCAGCGTAGGGGACAGGGGCTACGAGCAGTACTTC | many | TRBV9 | TRBD1 | TRBJ2-7
CAISEPDSPLSSYNEQFF | TGTGCCATCAGTGAGCCGGACAGTCCTTTAAGCTCCTACAATGAGCAGTTCTTC | many | TRBV10-3 | . | TRBJ2-1
CAISVQREDYEQYF | TGTGCCATCAGTGTCCAGCGGGAAGACTACGAGCAGTACTTC | many | TRBV10-3 | TRBD2 | TRBJ2-7
CASSLSQDMEAFF | TGTGCCAGCAGTTTATCACAGGACATGGAAGCTTTCTTT | many | TRBV28 | . | TRBJ1-1
CATSRGSGQGNNEQFF | TGTGCCACCAGCAGAGGAAGCGGCCAAGGAAACAATGAGCAGTTCTTC | few | TRBV15 | . | TRBJ2-1
CASSPMTALVSEQYF | TGTGCCAGCTCACCTATGACAGCTCTAGTTTCCGAGCAGTACTTC | many | TRBV18 | . | TRBJ2-7
CASSSPGSGFSYEQYF | TGTGCCAGCAGTTCCCCAGGTAGCGGGTTCTCCTACGAGCAGTACTTC | many | TRBV27 | TRBD2 | TRBJ2-7
CASSPSDRRQETQYF | TGTGCCAGCTCACCTTCGGACAGGCGACAAGAGACCCAGTACTTC | many | TRBV18 | TRBD1 | TRBJ2-5
CASSIVRSGNANEQFF | TGTGCCAGTAGTATAGTCAGGAGCGGGAACGCCAATGAGCAGTTCTTC | many | TRBV19 | TRBD2 | TRBJ2-1
CASSTTGREKLFF | TGTGCCAGCAGCACGACAGGGCGCGAAAAACTGTTTTTT | many | TRBV6-5 | TRBD1 | TRBJ1-4
CASSLVSPYEQYF | TGTGCCAGCAGCTTAGTAAGTCCATACGAGCAGTACTTC | few | TRBV11-2 | . | TRBJ2-7
CASSQAVLMNTEAFF | TGCGCCAGCAGCCAAGCAGTATTGATGAACACTGAAGCTTTCTTT | many | TRBV4-3 | . | TRBJ1-1
CASSSGQGSNSGANVLTF | TGTGCCAGCAGCTCGGGACAGGGTAGTAACTCTGGGGCCAACGTCCTGACTTTC | many | TRBV11-2 | TRBD1 | TRBJ2-6
CASSASGTGFDEQYF | TGTGCCAGCAGCGCCTCCGGGACAGGGTTCGACGAGCAGTACTTC | many | TRBV7-6 | TRBD1 | TRBJ2-7
CASSLTSGIYNEQFF | TGCGCCAGCAGCCTCACCAGCGGAATCTACAATGAGCAGTTCTTC | many | TRBV5-1 | . | TRBJ2-1
CASSSTSGGETQYF | TGTGCCAGCAGCTCGACTAGCGGGGGCGAGACCCAGTACTTC | many | TRBV7-6 | TRBD2 | TRBJ2-5
CASSTGLSDYGYTF | TGTGCCAGCAGTACAGGGTTGTCTGACTATGGCTACACCTTC | many | TRBV6-5 | . | TRBJ1-2
CASSLGLAGALEQYF | TGTGCCAGCAGCTTAGGCCTAGCGGGAGCCTTGGAGCAGTACTTC | many | TRBV7-2 | TRBD2 | TRBJ2-7
CASSPRQDSYEQYF | TGCGCCAGCAGCCCACGACAGGATTCCTACGAGCAGTACTTC | many | TRBV5-1 | . | TRBJ2-7
CASSPWTAYGYTF | TGTGCCAGCAGCCCCTGGACAGCTTATGGCTACACCTTC | many | TRBV9 | . | TRBJ1-2
CASSRLGDRSYEQYF | TGTGCCAGCAGTCGATTGGGGGACAGGTCTTACGAGCAGTACTTC | medium-sized | TRBV7-9 | TRBD1 | TRBJ2-7
CASRRAGGETQYF | TGTGCCAGCCGGAGGGCGGGAGGAGAGACCCAGTACTTC | many | TRBV19 | TRBD2 | TRBJ2-5
CASTNQDSLFYGYTF | TGTGCCAGCACCAACCAGGACAGCCTATTCTATGGCTACACCTTC | many | TRBV6-5 | . | TRBJ1-2
CASSLEGRGEADTQYF | TGCGCCAGCAGCTTGGAAGGGCGGGGGGAGGCAGATACGCAGTATTTT | . | TRBV5-1 | TRBD2 | TRBJ2-3
CASSAGTGVVGNQPQHF | TGTGCCAGCAGTGCCGGGACAGGGGTGGTGGGCAATCAGCCCCAGCATTTT | many | TRBV28 | TRBD1 | TRBJ1-5